A selection of T cell receptor beta chains follows, all from one sample in a study of cytomegalovirus exposure and HLA in healthy donors. Here immunoSEQ multiplex PCR was the method, and the copy in TCRdb shows in-frame clones only, minus some. The sample contains 120,000 to 150,000 clones, about 90% of which appear only once. Material: PBMCs. The receptors here all came from a young woman in good health and CMV-seropositive. Both conserved end residues are part of each CDR3. The D gene is left open where the match is weak. Some rows mark clone size as missing; the rest say once, few, many or name a class of expanded clone.

J gene,clone size,V gene,D gene,CDR3 protein,CDR3 DNA
TRBJ1-3,.,TRBV30,.,CAWDRQSGNTIYF,TGTGCCTGGGATAGACAGTCTGGAAACACCATATATTTT
TRBJ2-3,.,TRBV4-3,TRBD2,CASSLQRGNWDTQYF,TGCGCCAGCAGCCTTCAGCGGGGGAATTGGGATACGCAGTATTTT
TRBJ1-2,.,TRBV19,TRBD1,CASSAGTGSYGYTF,TGTGCCAGTAGTGCCGGGACAGGGAGCTATGGCTACACCTTC
TRBJ1-4,.,TRBV7-2,.,CASSLVSTGGNEKLFF,TGTGCCAGCAGCTTAGTATCGACAGGAGGTAATGAAAAACTGTTTTTT
TRBJ2-7,.,TRBV9,.,CASSVEGVHSYEQYF,TGTGCCAGCAGCGTAGAGGGGGTACACTCCTACGAGCAGTACTTC
TRBJ2-2,once,TRBV28,.,CASSLRGFELFF,TGTGCCAGCAGTTTAAGGGGCTTTGAGCTGTTTTTT
TRBJ2-2,.,TRBV5-6,.,CASSLPGVDTGELFF,TGTGCCAGCAGCTTACCAGGGGTGGACACCGGGGAGCTGTTTTTT
TRBJ1-3,.,TRBV4-2,.,CASSQDWTASGNTIYF,TGTGCCAGCAGCCAAGATTGGACAGCTTCTGGAAACACCATATATTTT
TRBJ2-7,.,TRBV11-3,TRBD2,CASSPGREQYF,TGTGCCAGCAGCCCCGGGAGGGAGCAGTACTTC
TRBJ1-2,.,TRBV29-1,TRBD1,CSVEDRGPEGYTF,TGCAGCGTTGAAGACAGGGGGCCGGAGGGCTACACCTTC
TRBJ1-2,few,TRBV2,.,CASIINYGYTF,TGTGCCAGCATAATCAACTATGGCTACACCTTC
TRBJ1-2,.,TRBV6-1,.,CASARSGQTNYGYTF,TGTGCCAGCGCGAGAAGTGGACAGACCAACTATGGCTACACCTTC
TRBJ2-5,.,TRBV5-5,TRBD2,CASSLLAGDTQYF,TGTGCCAGCAGCTTGCTCGCGGGAGACACCCAGTACTTC
TRBJ1-2,.,TRBV4-3,.,CASSQDLIYGYTF,TGCGCCAGCAGCCAAGATCTTATTTATGGCTACACCTTC
TRBJ2-7,.,TRBV5-6,TRBD2,CASSLVTAGVHEQYF,TGTGCCAGCAGCTTGGTAACAGCGGGAGTCCACGAGCAGTACTTC
TRBJ1-1,.,TRBV29-1,.,CSVRGGGTEAFF,TGCAGCGTACGCGGAGGTGGCACTGAAGCTTTCTTT
TRBJ2-7,.,TRBV28,.,CASSLKLFISGYEQYF,TGTGCCAGCAGTTTAAAACTCTTTATATCCGGGTACGAGCAGTACTTC
TRBJ2-2,.,TRBV5-1,TRBD2,CASHPLAGVTGGELFF,TGCGCCAGCCACCCACTAGCGGGAGTAACGGGCGGGGAGCTGTTTTTT
TRBJ2-7,.,TRBV5-6,TRBD2,CASSEPPGLAGVYEQYF,TGTGCCAGCAGCGAACCTCCGGGACTAGCGGGAGTTTACGAGCAGTACTTC
TRBJ2-2,once,TRBV10-3,.,CAISESRRSNTGELFF,TGTGCCATCAGTGAGTCCCGCAGATCGAACACCGGGGAGCTGTTTTTT
TRBJ2-1,.,TRBV19,TRBD2,CASRRLAANEQFF,TGTGCCAGTAGACGACTAGCAGCCAATGAGCAGTTCTTC
TRBJ2-5,once,TRBV6-5,.,CASSYNVAETQYF,TGTGCCAGCAGTTACAACGTAGCCGAGACCCAGTACTTC
TRBJ2-3,.,TRBV30,.,CAWGQRNSDTQYF,TGTGCCTGGGGGCAGCGGAACTCAGATACGCAGTATTTT
TRBJ1-1,.,TRBV5-1,TRBD1,CASSSLGGTRTEAFF,TGCGCCAGCAGCTCTCTAGGGGGCACGCGCACTGAAGCTTTCTTT
TRBJ1-5,.,TRBV5-5,TRBD1,CASSPLDRGGQPQHF,TGTGCCAGCAGCCCCCTTGACAGGGGAGGACAGCCCCAGCATTTT
TRBJ2-7,.,TRBV27,.,CASYTGPTQGSEQYF,TGTGCCAGCTATACGGGACCCACTCAGGGGTCCGAGCAGTACTTC
TRBJ1-5,.,TRBV15,.,CVTSGGVSNQPQHF,TGTGTCACCAGCGGCGGGGTTAGCAATCAGCCCCAGCATTTT
TRBJ2-5,once,TRBV7-3,.,CASSLSGTLRETQYF,TGTGCCAGCAGCTTATCCGGGACACTTAGGGAGACCCAGTACTTC
TRBJ1-1,.,TRBV5-4,.,CASSLGTGWRTEAFF,TGTGCCAGCAGCTTGGGGACGGGGTGGAGAACTGAAGCTTTCTTT
TRBJ2-4,.,TRBV6-5,TRBD2,CASSPGGSQNIQYF,TGTGCCAGCAGTCCCGGGGGGAGCCAAAACATTCAGTACTTC
TRBJ2-7,.,TRBV5-4,TRBD1,CASSPNRDRAYEQYF,TGTGCCAGCAGCCCGAATCGGGACAGGGCCTACGAGCAGTACTTC
TRBJ1-1,.,TRBV9,.,CASSVGQQDTEAFF,TGTGCCAGCAGCGTAGGACAGCAGGACACTGAAGCTTTCTTT
TRBJ1-5,.,TRBV6-1,TRBD1,CASSGGTGRWNNQPQHF,TGTGCCAGCAGTGGGGGGACAGGGAGGTGGAACAATCAGCCCCAGCATTTT
TRBJ2-7,few,TRBV11-2,.,CASSTALSGEQYF,TGTGCCAGCAGCACCGCCCTGTCCGGGGAGCAGTACTTC
TRBJ2-5,.,TRBV7-6,TRBD1,CASSPAWTGQETQYF,TGTGCCAGCAGCCCGGCGTGGACAGGACAAGAGACCCAGTACTTC
TRBJ2-7,.,TRBV7-9,.,CASSLRASSYEQYF,TGTGCCAGCAGCTTACGAGCTAGCAGCTACGAGCAGTACTTC
TRBJ2-3,.,TRBV5-1,TRBD1,CASERTGDFPDTQYF,TGCGCCAGCGAGCGGACAGGGGATTTCCCAGATACGCAGTATTTT
TRBJ1-1,.,TRBV27,.,CASSLSFRRGGTTEAFF,TGTGCCAGCAGTTTATCGTTTAGGCGCGGGGGGACCACTGAAGCTTTCTTT
TRBJ1-2,.,TRBV28,.,CASSLLGQYYGYTF,TGTGCCAGCAGTTTACTTGGACAGTACTATGGCTACACCTTC
TRBJ1-4,.,TRBV5-4,TRBD1,CASSFLGQGNEKLFF,TGTGCCAGCAGCTTTCTGGGACAGGGTAATGAAAAACTGTTTTTT
TRBJ2-3,.,TRBV19,.,CASHLTTGARTTDTQYF,TGTGCCAGCCACCTAACGACGGGCGCCAGGACTACAGATACGCAGTATTTT
TRBJ1-2,.,TRBV7-2,TRBD1,CASSPGQGYNYGYTF,TGTGCCAGCAGCCCGGGACAGGGGTATAACTATGGCTACACCTTC
TRBJ2-2,.,TRBV7-3,TRBD1,CASRPPGQGDTGELFF,TGTGCCAGCAGGCCACCGGGACAGGGGGACACCGGGGAGCTGTTTTTT
TRBJ1-2,.,TRBV27,TRBD1,CASQRQGSHYGYTF,TGTGCCAGCCAACGACAGGGGAGTCACTATGGCTACACCTTC
TRBJ1-2,.,TRBV5-8,TRBD1,CASSLPGTGDDGYTF,TGTGCCAGCAGCTTACCCGGGACAGGGGACGATGGCTACACCTTC
TRBJ2-7,.,TRBV9,.,CASSVRAHPYEQYF,TGTGCCAGCAGCGTTCGTGCACACCCTTACGAGCAGTACTTC